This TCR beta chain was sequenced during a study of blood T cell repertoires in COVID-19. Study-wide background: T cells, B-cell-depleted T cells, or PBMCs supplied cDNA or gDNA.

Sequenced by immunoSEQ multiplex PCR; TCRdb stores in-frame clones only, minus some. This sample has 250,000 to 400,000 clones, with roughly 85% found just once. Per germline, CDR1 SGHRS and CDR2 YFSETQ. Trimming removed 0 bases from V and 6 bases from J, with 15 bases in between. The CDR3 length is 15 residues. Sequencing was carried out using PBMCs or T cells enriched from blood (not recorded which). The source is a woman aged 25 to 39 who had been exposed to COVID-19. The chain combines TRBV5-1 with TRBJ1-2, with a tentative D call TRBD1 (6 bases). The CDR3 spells CASSLAGEGVNGYTF. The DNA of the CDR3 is TGCGCCAGCAGCTTGGCCGGGGAGGGGGTGAATGGCTACACCTTC.